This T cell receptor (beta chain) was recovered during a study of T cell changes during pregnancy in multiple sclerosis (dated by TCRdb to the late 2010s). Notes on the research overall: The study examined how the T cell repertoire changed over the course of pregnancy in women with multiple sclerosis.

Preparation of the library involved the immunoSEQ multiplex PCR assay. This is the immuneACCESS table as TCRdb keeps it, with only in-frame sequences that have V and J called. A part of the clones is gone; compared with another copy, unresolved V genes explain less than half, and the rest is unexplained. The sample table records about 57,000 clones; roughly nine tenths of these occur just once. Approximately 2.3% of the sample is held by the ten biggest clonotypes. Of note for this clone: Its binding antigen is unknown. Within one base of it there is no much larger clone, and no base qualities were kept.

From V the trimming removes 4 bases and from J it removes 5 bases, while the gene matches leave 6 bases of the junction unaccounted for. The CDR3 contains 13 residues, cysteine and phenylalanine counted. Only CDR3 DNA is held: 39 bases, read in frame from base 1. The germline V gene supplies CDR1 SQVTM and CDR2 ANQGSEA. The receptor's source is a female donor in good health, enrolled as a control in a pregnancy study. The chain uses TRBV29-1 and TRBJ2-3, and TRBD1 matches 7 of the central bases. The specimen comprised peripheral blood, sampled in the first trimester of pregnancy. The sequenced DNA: TGCAGCGTTGGAAGGGGGCCGGGAGATACGCAGTATTTT. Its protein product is CSVGRGPGDTQYF.